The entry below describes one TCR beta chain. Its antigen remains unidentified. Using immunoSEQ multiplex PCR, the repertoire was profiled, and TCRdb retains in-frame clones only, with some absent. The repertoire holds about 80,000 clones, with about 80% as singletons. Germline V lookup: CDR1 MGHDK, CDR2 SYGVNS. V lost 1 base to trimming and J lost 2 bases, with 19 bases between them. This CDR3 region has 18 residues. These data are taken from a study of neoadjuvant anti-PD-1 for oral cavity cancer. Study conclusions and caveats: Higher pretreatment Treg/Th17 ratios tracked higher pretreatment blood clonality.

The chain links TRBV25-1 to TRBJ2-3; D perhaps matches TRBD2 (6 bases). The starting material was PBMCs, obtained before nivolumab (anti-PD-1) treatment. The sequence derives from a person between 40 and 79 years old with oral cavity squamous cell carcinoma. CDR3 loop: CASSEWALKAGPTDTQYF. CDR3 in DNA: TGTGCCAGCAGTGAATGGGCCTTAAAGGCGGGGCCCACAGATACGCAGTATTTT.